A single sample gave rise to the 25 T cell receptor beta chains below, sequenced in a study of T cells in Graves' hyperthyroidism and ophthalmopathy. RNA transcripts gave rise to amplified TCR beta CDR3 regions. When the TCR CDR3 underwent first-round RT-PCR, the HTBI primer set was used. TCRdb fed the multiplex PCR reads into MiXCR, producing one record per CDR3 protein. The data hold fewer than 700,000 distinct CDR3 sequences, with 15% to 20% observed a single time. The specimen was blood. The source of these receptors is a woman in her twenties or thirties with Graves' hyperthyroidism.

The chain couples TRBV27 to TRBJ2-2; D may match TRBD1 or TRBD2 (5 bases each). The germline V and J ends were trimmed by 3 bases and 3 bases, with 11 bases remaining between them. Per germline, CDR1 MNHEY and CDR2 SMNVEV (reference sequence). The CDR3 totals 15 residues. This CDR3 reads CASSFFGTHTGELFF. The CDR3 DNA is TGTGCCAGCAGTTTCTTCGGGACCCACACCGGGGAGCTGTTTTTT.

This clonotype was seen at least ten times. The genes are TRBV7-2 and TRBJ2-7; D remains ambiguous. Germline V gene data show CDR1 as SGHTA and CDR2 as FQGNSA. V dropped 2 bases and J dropped 0 bases, with 14 bases sitting between them. This CDR3 spans 16 amino acids. The CDR3 DNA sequence: TGTGCCAGCAGCTTAATCGGGTCGGGTTACTCCTACGAGCAGTACTTC. Its protein product is CASSLIGSGYSYEQYF.

CDR3 protein: CASSLDAGGGEQFF. CDR3 bases: TGTGCCAGCAGCTTAGACGCTGGGGGCGGTGAGCAGTTCTTC. V usage is TRBV7-9 and J usage is TRBJ2-1; TRBD1 might be the D (6 bases). The CDR3 consists of 14 residues. Deletions cut 1 base from V and 9 bases from J, with 13 bases between. Per the germline V gene, CDR1 is SEHNR and CDR2 is FQNEAQ (reference sequence).

In this sample, this clonotype turned up many times. The genes are TRBV12-3 or TRBV12-4 and TRBJ1-1, with D maybe TRBD1 (5 bases). The CDR3 totals 13 residues. The ends were cut back, 7 bases at V and 7 bases at J, with 16 bases in the middle. The CDR3 protein is CASTRLKGIEAFF. The CDR3 DNA reads TGTGCCAGCACCCGCCTGAAGGGGATTGAAGCTTTCTTT.

This clonotype occurred many times. The chain couples TRBV29-1 to TRBJ2-7, with no clear D. The CDR3 extends over 14 amino acids. Germline lookup yields CDR1 SQVTM and CDR2 ANQGSEA. V dropped 0 bases and J dropped 1 base, with 10 bases sitting between them. As DNA, the CDR3 is TGCAGCGTTGAAGATACCAGGCATTCCTACGAGCAGTACTTC. Its protein product is CSVEDTRHSYEQYF.

This clonotype has only a few counts. This chain joins TRBV10-3 and TRBJ1-2, with TRBD1 as a possible D gene (6 bases). Germline-derived CDR1 and CDR2 are ENHRY and SYGVKD. Trimming took 6 bases from V and 7 from J, leaving 18 bases between them. The CDR3 spans 14 residues. DNA of the CDR3: TGTGCCATCAGGACGCACCAACAACAGGGTGGCTACACCTTC. Translated: CAIRTHQQQGGYTF.

This clonotype occurred a few times. V gene TRBV5-1 combines with J gene TRBJ2-7; tentative D call: TRBD1 (5 bases). V lost 4 bases and J 2 bases, leaving 13 bases between the germline ends. Germline V lookup: CDR1 SGHRS, CDR2 YFSETQ. The CDR3 totals 14 residues. CDR3 sequence (DNA): TGCGCCAGCAGCCTAGGGGATCTAACCTACGAGCAGTACTTC. Its translation is CASSLGDLTYEQYF.

The J gene is TRBJ2-2, the V gene TRBV10-3; 7 bases fit TRBD2. V gave up 10 bases and J gave up 0 bases; unmatched junction bases: 5. This CDR3 has 14 residues. CDR1 is ENHRY and CDR2 is SYGVKD in the germline V gene. Written as DNA, the CDR3 is TGTGCCACCAAACGGGAGGCGAACACCGGGGAGCTGTTTTTT. Encoded protein: CATKREANTGELFF.

The V gene is TRBV7-2, the J gene TRBJ2-3; D is unclear. The germline V gene encodes CDR1 SGHTA and CDR2 FQGNSA. Trimming stripped 7 bases from V and 1 base from J, with 15 bases between. This CDR3 contains 15 residues. CDR3 in amino acids: CASILSAARTDTQYF. For the CDR3, the DNA is TGTGCCAGCATCCTATCAGCAGCTCGCACAGATACGCAGTATTTT.

There are a few counts of this clonotype. The chain carries TRBV20-1 and TRBJ2-1, with 12 bases identical to TRBD2. V shed 3 bases and J 1 base; nucleotides not matched to a gene: 10. CDR1 and CDR2 from the germline V gene are DFQATT and SNEGSKA (reference sequence). The CDR3 is made up of 18 amino acids. CDR3 region: CSASGLAGTQTSYNEQFF. CDR3 nucleotides: TGCAGTGCTAGCGGACTAGCGGGAACGCAGACTTCCTACAATGAGCAGTTCTTC.

The CDR3 DNA reads TGCGCCAGCAGCATAACGACTAGCGGGATGCGAGAGACCCAGTACTTC. Its protein is CASSITTSGMRETQYF. J is TRBJ2-5 and V is TRBV5-1; 11 bases line up with TRBD2. V dropped 4 bases and J dropped 4; count of bases not matched to a gene: 9. Germline V lookup: CDR1 SGHRS, CDR2 YFSETQ. CDR3 length: 16 residues.

This clonotype was counted ten times or more. The V and J genes are TRBV24-1 and TRBJ2-3; 7 bases are a match to TRBD2. Germline V gene lookup returns CDR1 KGHDR and CDR2 SFDVKD. The junction had 3 bases not matched to a gene; V was cut back by 2 bases and J by 2 bases. The CDR3 has 15 amino acids. CDR3 loop: CATSDSSGNTDTQYF. The CDR3 coding sequence is TGTGCCACCAGTGATTCCAGCGGGAACACAGATACGCAGTATTTT.

This clonotype was detected ten times or more. The chain employs TRBV29-1 and TRBJ2-1; TRBD2 matches 9 bases. J lost 2 bases, V lost 7 bases, and 9 bases had no gene match. In germline, CDR1 is SQVTM, CDR2 ANQGSEA. This CDR3 region has 15 residues. For the CDR3, the DNA is TGCAGCGCCCAATCGGCTAGCGGGGCCTACAATGAGCAGTTCTTC. As protein: CSAQSASGAYNEQFF.

This clonotype was recorded at least ten times. This chain connects TRBV28 to TRBJ2-2; D may be TRBD2 (6 bases). The CDR3 spans 16 residues. V was cut by 7 bases and J by 2 bases, with 17 bases left in between. Germline-derived CDR1 and CDR2 are MDHEN and SYDVKM. Here the CDR3 reads CASIIGGHLNTGELFF. The DNA for the CDR3 is TGTGCCAGCATTATCGGGGGTCACCTTAACACCGGGGAGCTGTTTTTT.

This clonotype was counted at least ten times. The V and J genes are TRBV6-1 and TRBJ2-1, with unresolved D. The CDR3 is 14 residues long. V gave up 2 bases and J gave up 1 base, with 6 bases separating them. Germline values: CDR1 MNHNS, CDR2 SASEGT. The CDR3 protein is CASSERFSYNEQFF. CDR3 coding DNA: TGTGCCAGCAGTGAAAGGTTTTCCTACAATGAGCAGTTCTTC.

V is TRBV29-1 and J is TRBJ1-4, with 11 bases lining up with TRBD1. Germline-derived CDR1 and CDR2 are SQVTM and ANQGSEA. V gave up 6 bases and J gave up 1 base; unmatched junction bases: 4. There are 15 residues in the CDR3. The CDR3 DNA is TGCAGCGTCGGACAGGGGGCAAGAACTAATGAAAAACTGTTTTTT. This sequence encodes CSVGQGARTNEKLFF.

The chain carries TRBV24-1 and TRBJ2-5; D might be TRBD1 (6 bases). This CDR3 has 14 residues. Trimming shortened V by 7 bases and J by 1 base, and 12 bases separated the two germline ends. Germline loops: CDR1 KGHDR, CDR2 SFDVKD. DNA for the CDR3: TGTGCCACCAGCCAGGGGTTTTCCCAAGAGACCCAGTACTTC. Its protein product is CATSQGFSQETQYF.

This clonotype was detected many times. The chain employs TRBV11-2 and TRBJ2-3; the D call may be TRBD1 or TRBD2 (6 bases each). The CDR3 runs 16 residues. Germline V gene data show CDR1 as SGHAT and CDR2 as FQNNGV. Between the trimmed V and J ends, which lost 6 bases and 3 bases, there was a span of 19 bases. The CDR3 nucleotides read TGTGCCAGCAGTTCACTACGGGGGCGCGGGACAGATACGCAGTATTTT. It specifies CASSSLRGRGTDTQYF.

The table lists this clonotype with a few counts. The rearrangement links TRBV30 to TRBJ2-5; no firm D call. Trimming removed 0 bases from V and 6 bases from J, with 5 bases in between. The germline CDR1 and CDR2 sequences are GTSNPN and SVGIG (reference sequence). The CDR3 is 11 residues long. CDR3 protein: CAWSVTQTQYF. The CDR3 nucleotides read TGTGCCTGGAGTGTAACGCAGACCCAGTACTTC. Full variable domain (outside the CDR3, taken from reference TRBV30 and TRBJ2-5): SQTIHQWPATLVQPVGSPLSLECTVEGTSNPNLYWYRQAAGRGLQLLFYSVGIGQISSEVPQNLSASRPQDRQFILSSKKLLLSDSGFYLCAWSVTQTQYFGPGTRLLVL.

There are a few counts of this clonotype. The V call is TRBV20-1, the J call TRBJ1-1; D may be TRBD1 (5 bases). V dropped 1 base and J dropped 8 bases, with 14 bases sitting between them. Germline V gene lookup returns CDR1 DFQATT and CDR2 SNEGSKA (reference sequence). CDR3 length equals 13 residues. The CDR3 loop is CSARAIGAREAFF. CDR3 sequence (DNA): TGCAGTGCTAGAGCTATCGGGGCCCGGGAAGCTTTCTTT.

The chain links TRBV10-2 to TRBJ2-6; D uncertain. Trimming took 2 bases from V and 0 from J, leaving 17 bases between them. CDR1 and CDR2 (germline): WSHSY, SAAADI. The CDR3 totals 19 residues. The CDR3 region has the DNA TGCGCCAGCAGTGAGCCGCTCGACAAGAGTTCCTCTGGGGCCAACGTCCTGACTTTC. Translation gives CASSEPLDKSSSGANVLTF.

V gene TRBV20-1 combines with J gene TRBJ2-2; D is ambiguous. This CDR3 has 13 amino acids. The V gene's germline CDR1 is DFQATT and CDR2 SNEGSKA (reference sequence). Trimming pared 4 bases from V and 2 bases from J, leaving 8 bases between. The CDR3 protein is CSATGFNTGELFF. Written as DNA, the CDR3 is TGCAGTGCTACGGGCTTTAACACCGGGGAGCTGTTTTTT.

Ten or more counts support this clonotype. The chain uses TRBV28 and TRBJ2-7, with 7 bases fitting TRBD1. The germline CDR1 and CDR2 sequences are MDHEN and SYDVKM. With 1 base clipped from V and 2 bases from J, the junction kept 2 bases outside the gene matches. The CDR3 extends over 14 amino acids. The CDR3 loop reads CASSLLGQAYEQYF. The CDR3 coding sequence is TGTGCCAGCAGTTTATTAGGACAGGCCTACGAGCAGTACTTC.

This clonotype was observed many times. The chain has TRBV7-2 and TRBJ2-5; unclear D gene. Germline values: CDR1 SGHTA, CDR2 FQGNSA. V gave up 1 base and J gave up 4 bases, with 7 bases separating them. This CDR3 has 13 residues. CDR3 coding DNA: TGTGCCAGCAGCTTAGACTGGGGAGAGACCCAGTACTTC. This codes for CASSLDWGETQYF.

The table lists this clonotype with many counts. V gene TRBV6-1 combines with J gene TRBJ2-1; 10 bases align to TRBD2. CDR3 length: 12 residues. The junction had 6 bases not matched to a gene; V was cut back by 10 bases and J by 9 bases. The germline V gene encodes CDR1 MNHNS and CDR2 SASEGT. CDR3 sequence: CAIRTSGGEQFF. CDR3 sequence (DNA): TGTGCCATCCGGACTAGCGGTGGTGAGCAGTTCTTC.